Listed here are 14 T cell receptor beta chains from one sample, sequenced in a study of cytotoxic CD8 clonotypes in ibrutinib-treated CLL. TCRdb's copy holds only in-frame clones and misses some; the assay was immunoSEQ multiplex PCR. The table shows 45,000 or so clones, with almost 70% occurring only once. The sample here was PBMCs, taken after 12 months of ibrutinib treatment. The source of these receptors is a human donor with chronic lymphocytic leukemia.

In nucleotides, the CDR3 is TGCACTATTGGGGGTTACAGCAACACTGAAGCTTTCTTT. It translates to CTIGGYSNTEAFF. The V and J genes are TRBV29-1 and TRBJ1-1, with D tentatively TRBD1 (5 bases). The germline V gene encodes CDR1 SQVTM and CDR2 ANQGSEA. The CDR3 contains 13 residues. Looking up the rest from reference TRBV29-1 and TRBJ1-1 gives the full variable domain: SAVISQKPSRDICQRGTSLTIQCQVDSQVTMMFWYRQQPGQSLTLIATANQGSEATYESGFVIDKFPISRPNLTFSTLTVSNMSPEDSSIYLCTIGGYSNTEAFFGQGTRLTVV.

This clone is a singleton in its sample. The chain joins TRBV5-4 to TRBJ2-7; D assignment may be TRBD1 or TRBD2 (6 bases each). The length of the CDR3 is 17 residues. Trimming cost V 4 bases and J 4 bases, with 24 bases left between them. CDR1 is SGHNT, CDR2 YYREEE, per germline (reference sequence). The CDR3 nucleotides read TGTGCCAGCAGCAGGGGGGCCATCGGGACTGGTCGGTACGAGCAGTACTTC. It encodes CASSRGAIGTGRYEQYF. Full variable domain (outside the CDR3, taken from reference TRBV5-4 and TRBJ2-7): ETGVTQSPTHLIKTRGQQVTLRCSSQSGHNTVSWYQQALGQGPQFIFQYYREEENGRGNFPPRFSGLQFPNYSSELNVNALELDDSALYLCASSRGAIGTGRYEQYFGPGTRLTVT.

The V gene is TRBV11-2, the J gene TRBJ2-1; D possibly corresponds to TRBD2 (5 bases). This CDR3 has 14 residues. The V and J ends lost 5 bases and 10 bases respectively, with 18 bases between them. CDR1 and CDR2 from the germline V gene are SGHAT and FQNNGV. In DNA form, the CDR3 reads TGTGCCAGCAGCCCCGGACTGCCAATGGAGGAGCAGTTCTTC. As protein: CASSPGLPMEEQFF.

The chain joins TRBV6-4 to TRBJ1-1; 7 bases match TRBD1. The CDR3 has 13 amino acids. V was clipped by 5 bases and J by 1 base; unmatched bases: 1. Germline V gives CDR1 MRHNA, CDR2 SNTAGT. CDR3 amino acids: CASSRDRNTEAFF. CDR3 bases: TGTGCCAGCAGTAGGGACAGGAACACTGAAGCTTTCTTT.

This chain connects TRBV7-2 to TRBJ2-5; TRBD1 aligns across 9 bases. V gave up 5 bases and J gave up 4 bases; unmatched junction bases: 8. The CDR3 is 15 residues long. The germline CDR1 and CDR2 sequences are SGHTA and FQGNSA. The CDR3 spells CASSTGQGWGETQYF. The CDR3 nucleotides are TGTGCCAGCAGCACTGGACAGGGGTGGGGAGAGACCCAGTACTTC.

CDR3 in amino acids: CASSVRESGAYEQYF. DNA for the CDR3: TGCGCCAGCAGCGTCAGGGAATCTGGGGCCTACGAGCAGTACTTC. This rearrangement joins TRBV5-1 to TRBJ2-7; tentative D call: TRBD1 (5 bases). CDR3 size: 15 residues. V was pared by 4 bases and J by 2 bases, with 16 bases between. Looked up from germline, CDR1 is SGHRS and CDR2 is YFSETQ.

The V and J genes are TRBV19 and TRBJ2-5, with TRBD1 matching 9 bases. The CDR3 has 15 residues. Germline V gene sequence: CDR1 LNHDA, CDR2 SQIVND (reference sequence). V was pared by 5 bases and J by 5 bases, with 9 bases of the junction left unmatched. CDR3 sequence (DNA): TGTGCCAGTAGTTCCATCACAGGGGGCCGGGAGACCCAGTACTTC. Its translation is CASSSITGGRETQYF.

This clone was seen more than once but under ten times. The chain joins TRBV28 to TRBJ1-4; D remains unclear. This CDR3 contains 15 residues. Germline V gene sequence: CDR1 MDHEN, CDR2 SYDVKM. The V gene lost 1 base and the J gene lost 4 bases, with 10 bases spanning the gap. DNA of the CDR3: TGTGCCAGCAGTTTATCCCTCAGCGATAATGAAAAACTGTTTTTT. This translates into CASSLSLSDNEKLFF.

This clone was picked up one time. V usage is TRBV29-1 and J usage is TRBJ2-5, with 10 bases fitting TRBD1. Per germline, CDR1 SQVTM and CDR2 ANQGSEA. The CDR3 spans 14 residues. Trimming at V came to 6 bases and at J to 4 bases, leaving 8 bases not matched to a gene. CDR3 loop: CSVGRTGGSETQYF. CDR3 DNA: TGCAGCGTCGGCCGGACAGGGGGATCAGAGACCCAGTACTTC.

DNA for the CDR3: TGCGCCAGCAGCTTGGGCGGGGGCACCGGGGAGCTGTTTTTT. Translating gives CASSLGGGTGELFF. The V call is TRBV5-1, the J call TRBJ2-2, with TRBD2 matching over 7 bases. Germline V CDR1 and CDR2: SGHRS, YFSETQ. The CDR3 contains 14 residues. With V trimmed by 0 bases and J by 4 bases, 0 bases remained unmatched.

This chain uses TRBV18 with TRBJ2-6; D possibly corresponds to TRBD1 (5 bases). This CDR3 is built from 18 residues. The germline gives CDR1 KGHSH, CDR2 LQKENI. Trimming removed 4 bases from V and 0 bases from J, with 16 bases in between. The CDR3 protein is CASSRPQGSFSGANVLTF. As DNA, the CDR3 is TGTGCCAGCTCACGCCCCCAGGGATCCTTCTCTGGGGCCAACGTCCTGACTTTC.

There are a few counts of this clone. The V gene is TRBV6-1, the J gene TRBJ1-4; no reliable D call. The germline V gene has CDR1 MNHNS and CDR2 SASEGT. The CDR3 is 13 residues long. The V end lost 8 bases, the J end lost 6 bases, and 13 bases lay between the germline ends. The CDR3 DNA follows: TGTGCCAGCGGCTGGAAGCTCCATGAAAAACTGTTTTTT. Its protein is CASGWKLHEKLFF.

This chain's CDR3 is CASSVETSGSYNEQFF. The CDR3 DNA sequence: TGTGCCAGCAGTGTTGAAACTAGCGGGTCCTACAATGAGCAGTTCTTC. The chain joins TRBV6-1 to TRBJ2-1; TRBD2 aligns across 9 bases. The CDR3 covers 16 residues. Trimming took 4 bases from V and 1 from J; bases not matched to a gene: 5. Germline lookup yields CDR1 MNHNS and CDR2 SASEGT.

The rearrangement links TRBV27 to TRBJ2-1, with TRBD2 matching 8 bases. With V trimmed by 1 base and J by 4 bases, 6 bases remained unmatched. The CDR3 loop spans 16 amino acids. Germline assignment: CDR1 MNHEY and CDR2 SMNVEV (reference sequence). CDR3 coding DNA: TGTGCCAGCAGTTTATGGTATAGCGGGGATTACAATGAGCAGTTCTTC. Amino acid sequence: CASSLWYSGDYNEQFF.